These 21 T cell receptor beta chains came from one sample sequenced in a study of blood T cell repertoires in COVID-19. Sequencing used immunoSEQ multiplex PCR; TCRdb keeps in-frame clones, though not all of them. The sample includes 150,000 to 200,000 clones, 87% of them seen just once. The material sequenced was PBMCs or T cells enriched from blood (not recorded which). The receptors stem from a human donor with acute COVID-19. The donor label of this sample is uncertain.

The rearrangement links TRBV6-5 to TRBJ2-7; 10 bases match TRBD1. CDR1 is MNHEY, CDR2 SVGAGI, per germline. V shed 2 bases, J shed 0 bases, and the junction held 4 bases outside the gene matches. The CDR3 consists of 16 residues. This CDR3 reads CASSYAGTGDSYEQYF. CDR3 nucleotides: TGTGCCAGCAGTTACGCCGGGACAGGGGACTCCTACGAGCAGTACTTC.

The CDR3 DNA sequence: TGTGCCAGTAGTGGACTCCCGGGACAGGCCAATCAGCCCCAGCATTTT. Amino acid sequence: CASSGLPGQANQPQHF. The V gene is TRBV19, the J gene TRBJ1-5; 8 nucleotides match TRBD1. The CDR3 is 16 amino acids. V lost 5 bases to trimming and J lost 3 bases; unmatched junction nucleotides: 9. Germline CDR1 is LNHDA and CDR2 is SQIVND (reference sequence). Based on the CDR3 plus reference TRBV19 and TRBJ1-5, the full variable domain is DGGITQSPKYLFRKEGQNVTLSCEQNLNHDAMYWYRQDPGQGLRLIYYSQIVNDFQKGDIAEGYSVSREKKESFPLTVTSAQKNPTAFYLCASSGLPGQANQPQHFGDGTRLSIL.

The chain combines TRBV3-1 (or the pseudogene TRBV3-2) with TRBJ2-5, with 9 bases fitting TRBD2. The CDR3 has 16 residues. Germline CDR1 LGHDT, CDR2 YNNKEL (reference sequence). V gave up 1 base and J gave up 5 bases; unmatched junction bases: 8. The CDR3: CASSQVASGMSETQYF. In DNA, the CDR3 is TGTGCCAGCAGCCAAGTCGCTAGCGGGATGTCGGAGACCCAGTACTTC.

The V and J genes are TRBV9 and TRBJ1-1, with unresolved D. The CDR3 is 13 amino acids. V lost 3 bases to trimming and J lost 0 bases, with 6 bases between them. The germline gives CDR1 SGDLS, CDR2 YYNGEE. This CDR3 reads CASSGAMNTEAFF. The DNA of the CDR3 is TGTGCCAGCAGCGGGGCCATGAACACTGAAGCTTTCTTT.

This chain uses TRBV7-9 with TRBJ1-1, with 7 bases that match TRBD1. The germline V gene encodes CDR1 SEHNR and CDR2 FQNEAQ (reference sequence). Trimming cost V 5 bases and J 0 bases; bases outside gene matches: 6. This CDR3 comprises 15 residues. The CDR3 DNA reads as TGTGCCAGCAGCCGACAGGGAATTATGAACACTGAAGCTTTCTTT. The encoded protein is CASSRQGIMNTEAFF.

On this clone: At one end the junction does not follow the germline gene, possibly because of a read error. The rearrangement uses TRBV7-9 and TRBJ2-7, with 8 bases matching TRBD1. Per the germline V gene, CDR1 is SEHNR and CDR2 is FQNEAQ (reference sequence). The CDR3 runs to 13 residues. The CDR3 nucleotides read TGTGCCAGCAGCCCCCCCCTGGACAGGGAAAGAAACTTC. As protein: CASSPPLDRERNF.

The chain couples TRBV9 to TRBJ1-6, with D uncertain. CDR1 SGDLS and CDR2 YYNGEE come from the germline V gene. V was trimmed by 4 bases and J by 1 base, leaving 12 bases between them. This CDR3 spans 16 amino acids. For the CDR3, the DNA is TGTGCCAGCAGCCCCTCGGCGGGTTCCTATAATTCACCCCTCCACTTT. Translating gives CASSPSAGSYNSPLHF.

The gene calls are TRBV6-5 and TRBJ2-7, with 9 positions matching TRBD1. The CDR3 loop spans 15 amino acids. V lost 4 bases to trimming and J lost 2 bases; unmatched junction nucleotides: 6. The germline CDR1 and CDR2 sequences are MNHEY and SVGAGI. The CDR3: CASSSGQGLTYEQYF. The DNA of the CDR3 is TGTGCCAGCAGTTCCGGACAGGGGCTTACCTACGAGCAGTACTTC.

The chain has TRBV6-5 and TRBJ1-2, with 9 bases matching TRBD1. J gave up 7 bases and V 7 bases, and 13 bases lay outside the gene matches. Germline V gene lookup returns CDR1 MNHEY and CDR2 SVGAGI. This CDR3 contains 15 residues. The CDR3 is CASTSDRGLEFGYTF. The DNA for the CDR3 is TGTGCCAGCACATCGGACAGGGGCCTAGAGTTTGGCTACACCTTC.

The chain recombines TRBV20-1 with TRBJ1-2; D not certain. This CDR3 contains 11 residues. Trimming took off 0 bases at V and 6 bases at J, with 5 bases between the two ends. Germline V gene data show CDR1 as DFQATT and CDR2 as SNEGSKA (reference sequence). The CDR3 bases are TGCAGTGCTAGAGATCGTCATGGCTACACCTTC. Its translation: CSARDRHGYTF.

This clone came up once. V gene TRBV4-3 combines with J gene TRBJ1-6; 8 bases map to TRBD1. Germline V gene sequence: CDR1 LGHNA, CDR2 YSLEER. CDR3 length: 15 residues. V shed 1 base, J shed 8 bases, and the junction held 4 bases outside the gene matches. The CDR3 DNA sequence: TGCGCCAGCAGCCAAGGGGCAGGGGGCGATTCACCCCTCCACTTT. It translates to CASSQGAGGDSPLHF.

The chain carries TRBV5-4 and TRBJ1-3, with no clear D. The CDR3 is 15 amino acids. The V end lost 0 bases, the J end lost 1 base, and 8 bases lay between the germline ends. Germline V gives CDR1 SGHNT, CDR2 YYREEE (reference sequence). DNA for the CDR3: TGTGCCAGCAGCTTGGATGGCTCTTCTGGAAACACCATATATTTT. Its protein product is CASSLDGSSGNTIYF.

The V call is TRBV6-5, the J call TRBJ1-6, with a tentative D call TRBD1 (6 bases). The CDR3 sequence is 14 residues long. V lost 4 bases and J 7 bases, leaving 11 bases between the germline ends. CDR1 is MNHEY and CDR2 is SVGAGI in the germline V gene. CDR3 protein: CASSSRQGNSPLHF. As DNA, the CDR3 is TGTGCCAGCAGTTCTCGGCAGGGGAATTCACCCCTCCACTTT.

This chain joins TRBV30 and TRBJ1-6; perhaps TRBD1 as D (6 bases). The CDR3 consists of 15 residues. The germline gives CDR1 GTSNPN, CDR2 SVGIG (reference sequence). The V and J ends lost 2 bases and 5 bases respectively, with 13 bases between them. The CDR3 region is CAWSRTGPNNSPLHF. CDR3 in DNA: TGTGCCTGGAGTCGTACAGGGCCTAATAATTCACCCCTCCACTTT.

V usage is TRBV4-1 and J usage is TRBJ1-5; D is unresolved. Looked up from germline, CDR1 is MGHRA and CDR2 is YSYEKL. This CDR3 region has 16 residues. V lost 5 bases to trimming and J lost 1 base, with 15 bases between them. Here the CDR3 DNA reads TGCGCCAGCAGCGTTATCTGGGTCGGGAGCAATCAGCCCCAGCATTTT. As protein: CASSVIWVGSNQPQHF.

J is TRBJ1-6 and V is TRBV4-1, with D possibly matching TRBD1 (5 bases). This CDR3 contains 15 residues. Looked up from germline, CDR1 is MGHRA and CDR2 is YSYEKL. V was cut by 4 bases and J by 9 bases, with 16 bases left in between. The CDR3: CASSPTTAYGSPLHF. The CDR3 DNA follows: TGCGCCAGCAGCCCCACGACAGCCTATGGTTCACCCCTCCACTTT.

The J gene is TRBJ2-1, the V gene TRBV7-3; D may be TRBD2 (7 bases). Trimming took off 2 bases at V and 4 bases at J, with 15 bases between the two ends. The CDR3 contains 16 residues. The germline V gene encodes CDR1 SGHTA and CDR2 FQGTGA. CDR3: CASSLGGGGLYNEQFF. The CDR3 DNA follows: TGTGCCAGCAGCTTAGGGGGCGGGGGCCTATACAATGAGCAGTTCTTC.

CDR3 nucleotides: TGTGCCAGCTCACAGGGGGCCGCAGGAGATACGCAGTATTTT. Translation: CASSQGAAGDTQYF. The chain joins TRBV18 to TRBJ2-3, with TRBD1 matching over 7 bases. The V and J ends lost 4 bases and 5 bases, in that order; junction bases with no gene match: 6. The CDR3 is 14 amino acids. Germline V gene data show CDR1 as KGHSH and CDR2 as LQKENI.

In this sample, this clone turned up a few times. The V gene is TRBV4-1, the J gene TRBJ2-7; 7 bases agree with TRBD2. After removal of 3 bases from V and 3 bases from J, the junction contained 5 bases not matched to a gene. The length of the CDR3 is 14 residues. CDR1 is MGHRA, CDR2 YSYEKL, per germline. The CDR3 is CASSHPGGGYEQYF. CDR3 nucleotide sequence: TGCGCCAGCAGCCACCCTGGCGGGGGCTACGAGCAGTACTTC.

This chain joins TRBV5-6 and TRBJ2-6, with D maybe TRBD1 (5 bases). Trimming removed 6 bases at V and 4 bases at J, with 14 bases between. Per germline, CDR1 SGHDT and CDR2 YYEEEE. This CDR3 region has 15 residues. The CDR3 here is CASIQSGIGANVLTF. In DNA, the CDR3 is TGTGCCAGCATCCAATCAGGGATCGGGGCCAACGTCCTGACTTTC.

V and J are TRBV29-1 and TRBJ2-3; TRBD2 aligns across 10 bases. With 5 bases clipped from V and 2 bases from J, the junction kept 7 bases outside the gene matches. Germline V gene data show CDR1 as SQVTM and CDR2 as ANQGSEA. CDR3 size: 15 residues. CDR3 DNA sequence: TGCAGCGTTCCTAGCGGGGGACTCACCACAGATACGCAGTATTTT. Amino acids: CSVPSGGLTTDTQYF.